This TCR beta chain was observed in a study of T cell responses to AZD1222 COVID-19 vaccine. Whole-study results and caveats: Across spike, vaccine-associated CD4 TCRs were found, dominant at 160-218 and 743-854. Only after the peak T cell response were repertoires sampled. Clonal diversity was possibly underestimated, and white British individuals and females predominated among donors. At baseline, seropositivity was found in only a handful of AZD1222 recipients.

Assay: immunoSEQ multiplex PCR; the TCRdb copy retains only in-frame clones and omits some. The sample yields roughly 180,000 clones, about nine tenths seen once. The V gene lost 6 bases and the J gene lost 7 bases, with 15 bases spanning the gap. The CDR3 sequence is 13 residues long. CDR1 is LNHDA, CDR2 SQIVND, per germline (reference sequence). In this sample, this clone turned up a few times. Its target is not known. The starting material was peripheral blood, obtained 28 days after the second AZD1222 dose. The sequence came from an adult who received the AZD1222 COVID-19 vaccine. V and J are TRBV19 and TRBJ1-2; D not resolved. CDR3 protein: CASSRLARSGYTF. The CDR3 coding sequence is TGTGCCAGTAGCCGTTTAGCGCGAAGTGGCTACACCTTC.